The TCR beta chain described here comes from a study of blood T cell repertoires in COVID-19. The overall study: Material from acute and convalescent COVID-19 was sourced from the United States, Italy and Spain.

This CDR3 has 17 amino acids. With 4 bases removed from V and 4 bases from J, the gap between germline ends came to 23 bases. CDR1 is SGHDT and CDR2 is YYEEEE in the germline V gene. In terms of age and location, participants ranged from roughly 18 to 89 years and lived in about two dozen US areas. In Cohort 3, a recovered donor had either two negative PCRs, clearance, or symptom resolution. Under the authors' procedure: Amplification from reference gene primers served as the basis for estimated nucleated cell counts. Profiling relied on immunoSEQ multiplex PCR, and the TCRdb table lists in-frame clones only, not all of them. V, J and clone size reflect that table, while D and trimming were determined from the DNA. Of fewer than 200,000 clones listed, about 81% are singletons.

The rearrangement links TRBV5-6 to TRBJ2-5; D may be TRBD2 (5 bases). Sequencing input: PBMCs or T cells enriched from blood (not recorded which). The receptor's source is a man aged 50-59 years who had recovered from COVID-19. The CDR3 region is CASSHRQGVRRPETQYF. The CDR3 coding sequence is TGTGCCAGCAGCCACCGACAAGGCGTGCGGAGGCCAGAGACCCAGTACTTC. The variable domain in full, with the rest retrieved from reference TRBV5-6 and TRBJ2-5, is DAGVTQSPTHLIKTRGQQVTLRCSPKSGHDTVSWYQQALGQGPQFIFQYYEEEERQRGNFPDRFSGHQFPNYSSELNVNALLLGDSALYLCASSHRQGVRRPETQYFGPGTRLLVL.